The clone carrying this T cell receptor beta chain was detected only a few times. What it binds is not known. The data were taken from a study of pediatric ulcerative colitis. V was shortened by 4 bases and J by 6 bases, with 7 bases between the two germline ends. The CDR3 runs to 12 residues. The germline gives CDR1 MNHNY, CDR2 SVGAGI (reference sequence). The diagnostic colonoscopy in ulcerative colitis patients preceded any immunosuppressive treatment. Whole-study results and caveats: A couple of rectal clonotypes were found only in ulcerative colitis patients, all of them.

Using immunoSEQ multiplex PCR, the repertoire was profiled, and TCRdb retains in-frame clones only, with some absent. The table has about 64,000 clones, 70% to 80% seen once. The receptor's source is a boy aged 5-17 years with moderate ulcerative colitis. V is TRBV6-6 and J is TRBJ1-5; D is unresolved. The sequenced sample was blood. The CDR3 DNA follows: TGTGCCAGCAGTTCGTCCCTTCAGCCCCAGCATTTT. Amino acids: CASSSSLQPQHF.